Given below is one T cell receptor beta chain in context. Antigen unknown. The data originate from a study of cytomegalovirus exposure and HLA in healthy donors. General observations from the study: According to the study, roughly 160 TCR beta chains were cytomegalovirus-associated.

At collection, donors were nominally healthy, but unrecorded immune exposures were probable. Vbeta (60) and Jbeta (13) primers were used in the PCR. In the authors' methods: A later analysis counted 65 million to 80 million unique TCR beta chains, some 11 million shared. Sequenced by immunoSEQ multiplex PCR; TCRdb stores in-frame clones only, minus some. That table gives V, J and clone size, and the DNA gave D and trimming. This table lists roughly 70,000 clones. The source is a female donor in good health and CMV-seropositive. Sequencing was performed on PBMCs.

In DNA, the CDR3 is TGCAGTGCTAATAGACAGGTTGAAGCTTTCTTT. Amino acids: CSANRQVEAFF. The V and J genes are TRBV20-1 and TRBJ1-1, with D tentatively TRBD1 (6 bases). CDR1 and CDR2 (germline): DFQATT, SNEGSKA (reference sequence). The germline V and J ends were trimmed by 4 bases and 7 bases, with 10 bases remaining between them. The CDR3 runs 11 residues.